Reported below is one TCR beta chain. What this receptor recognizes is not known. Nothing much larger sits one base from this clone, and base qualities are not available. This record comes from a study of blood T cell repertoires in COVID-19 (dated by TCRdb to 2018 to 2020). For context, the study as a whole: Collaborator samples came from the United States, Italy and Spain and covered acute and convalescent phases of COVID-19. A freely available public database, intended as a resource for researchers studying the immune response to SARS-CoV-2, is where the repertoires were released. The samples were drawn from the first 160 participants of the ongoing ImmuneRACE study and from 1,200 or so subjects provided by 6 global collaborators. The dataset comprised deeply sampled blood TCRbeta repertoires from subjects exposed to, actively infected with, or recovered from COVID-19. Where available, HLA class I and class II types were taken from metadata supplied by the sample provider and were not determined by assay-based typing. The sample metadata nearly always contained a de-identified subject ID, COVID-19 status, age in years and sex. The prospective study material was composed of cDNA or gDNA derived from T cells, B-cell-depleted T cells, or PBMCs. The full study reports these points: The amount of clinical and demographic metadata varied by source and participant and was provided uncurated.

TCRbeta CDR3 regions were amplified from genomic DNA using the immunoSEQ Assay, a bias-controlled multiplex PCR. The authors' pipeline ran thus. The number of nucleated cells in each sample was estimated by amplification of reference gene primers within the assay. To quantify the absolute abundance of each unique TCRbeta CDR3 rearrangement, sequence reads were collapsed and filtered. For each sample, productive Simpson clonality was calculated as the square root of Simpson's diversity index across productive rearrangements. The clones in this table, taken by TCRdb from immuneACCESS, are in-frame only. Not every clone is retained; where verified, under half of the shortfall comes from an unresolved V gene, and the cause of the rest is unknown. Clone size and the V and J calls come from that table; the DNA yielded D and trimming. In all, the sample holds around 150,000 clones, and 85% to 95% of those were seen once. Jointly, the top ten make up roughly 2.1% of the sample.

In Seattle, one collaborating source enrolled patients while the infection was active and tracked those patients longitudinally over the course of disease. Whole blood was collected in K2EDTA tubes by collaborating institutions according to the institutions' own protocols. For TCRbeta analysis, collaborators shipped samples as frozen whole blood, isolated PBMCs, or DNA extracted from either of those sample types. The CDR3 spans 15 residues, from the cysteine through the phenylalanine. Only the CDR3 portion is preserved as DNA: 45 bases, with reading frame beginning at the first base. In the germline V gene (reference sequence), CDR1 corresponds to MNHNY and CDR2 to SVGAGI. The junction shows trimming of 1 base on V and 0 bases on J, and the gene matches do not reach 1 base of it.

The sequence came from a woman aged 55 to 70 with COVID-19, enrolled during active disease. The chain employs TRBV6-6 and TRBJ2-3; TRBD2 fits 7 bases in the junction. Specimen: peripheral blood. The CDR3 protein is CASSYWGGSTDTQYF. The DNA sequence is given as TGTGCCAGCAGTTACTGGGGGGGTAGCACAGATACGCAGTATTTT.